The entry below describes one T cell receptor (beta chain). Antigen specificity is unknown. Semi-nested PCR with Nested Universal Primer A followed constant-region reverse priming of full-length variable regions. TCRdb analysed the 5' RACE reads with MiXCR anew, one entry per CDR3 protein. The repertoire has about 46,000 distinct CDR3 sequences, 28% of them found once; the top ten carry 2.1%. Study-wide results and caveats: Tumor Treg TCRs overlapped most with tumor naive CD4+ cells. Larger-cohort validation covered only one TCR beta V-J rearrangement.

Source material: naive CD4+ T cells sorted from blood. The subset was: naive CD4+ T cells, CD4+CD45RA+CD25-. The source is a female donor with breast cancer.

CDR3 DNA sequence: TGCAGCGTTGACGAGGACCGACCCCCTTACGAGCAGTACTTC. Translated: CSVDEDRPPYEQYF. The chain joins TRBV29-1 to TRBJ2-7, with D hard to call. The CDR3 length is 14 residues. The germline V and J ends were trimmed by 3 bases and 4 bases, with 16 bases remaining between them. Germline V gene data show CDR1 as SQVTM and CDR2 as ANQGSEA.